This TCR beta chain was captured in a study of blood T cell repertoires in COVID-19 (dated by TCRdb to the early 2020s). Context from the whole study: Samples covering the acute and convalescent phases of COVID-19 were provided by collaborators in the United States, Italy and Spain. The prospective study material was composed of cDNA or gDNA derived from T cells, B-cell-depleted T cells, or PBMCs. Deeply sampled blood TCRbeta repertoires from subjects exposed to, actively infected with, or recovered from COVID-19 were included in the dataset. The repertoires were released in a freely available public database intended as a resource for research on the immune response to SARS-CoV-2. The samples were drawn from two sources: the first 160 participants of the ongoing ImmuneRACE study, and fewer than 1,500 subjects contributed by 6 global collaborators. A de-identified subject ID, COVID-19 status, age in years and sex were almost always included in the sample metadata. Where HLA class I and class II types were available, the types were taken from metadata supplied by the sample provider, not from assay-based typing. On the study overall, not on this receptor specifically: Clinical and demographic metadata were provided uncurated, with the amount varying by source and participant.

V loses 3 bases of germline sequence and J loses 0 bases, and the interval between the two ends is 6 bases. Counted from cysteine to phenylalanine, this CDR3 has 13 amino acids. The entry retains the CDR3 DNA only, 39 bases that are in frame from base 1. The germline V gene (reference sequence) specifies MNHEY as CDR1 and SMNVEV as CDR2. In its sample, this clone was seen many times. This receptor's antigen is unknown. Base-call qualities are not available, and no considerably larger clone is one nucleotide away. TCRbeta CDR3 regions were amplified from genomic DNA using the immunoSEQ Assay, a bias-controlled multiplex PCR. On the authors' methods: The number of nucleated cells in each sample was estimated from the amplification of reference gene primers within the assay. To quantify the absolute abundance of each unique TCRbeta CDR3 rearrangement, sequence reads were collapsed and filtered. For each sample, productive Simpson clonality was calculated by taking the square root of Simpson's diversity index across productive rearrangements. Here the immuneACCESS table is served through TCRdb, limited to in-frame sequences with V and J called. Missing clones are a known gap in these copies; in checked studies unresolved V genes cover under half, and the rest lacks a known reason. V and J calls and clone size are those listed in that table; D and trimming were worked out from the DNA. The sample has 150,000 to 200,000 clones on record, roughly four fifths of them singletons. Of the sample, approximately 6.2% falls within the top ten clones.

Collaborating institutions collected whole blood in K2EDTA tubes following their own protocols. For TCRbeta analysis, collaborator samples were shipped as frozen whole blood, as isolated PBMCs, or as DNA extracted from either sample type. The specimen sequenced was peripheral blood. The receptor was isolated from a woman in her thirties or forties with acute or convalescent COVID-19. The chain links TRBV27 with TRBJ2-7; no D segment can be confidently identified. The nucleotide sequence reads TGTGCCAGCAGTTTGTACGGCTCCTACGAGCAGTACTTC. It codes for CASSLYGSYEQYF.